What follows are 21 T cell receptor beta chains derived from one specimen sequenced in a study of blood T cell repertoires in COVID-19. Some clones are missing from TCRdb's copy, which holds only in-frame ones; the method was immunoSEQ multiplex PCR. This table holds 120,000 to 150,000 clones, 81% found once. Sequencing used peripheral blood. Receptor source: a human donor with acute or convalescent COVID-19. The donor label of this sample is uncertain.

DNA for the CDR3: TGTGCCAGCAGCTTAGGGACTCCCGTAAAAGTCACCGGGGAGCTGTTTTTT. Its protein product is CASSLGTPVKVTGELFF. This sequence joins TRBV7-2 and TRBJ2-2; the D gene is possibly TRBD2 (5 bases). CDR3 length equals 17 residues. Deletions cut 1 base from V and 4 bases from J, with 16 bases between. Germline CDR1 is SGHTA and CDR2 is FQGNSA.

The chain joins TRBV12-3 or TRBV12-4 to TRBJ1-2; D gene uncertain. The CDR3 length is 13 residues. The germline V and J ends were trimmed by 3 bases and 1 base, with 6 bases remaining between them. CDR3 nucleotide sequence: TGTGCCAGCAGTTTCCAGGATAACTATGGCTACACCTTC. Translated: CASSFQDNYGYTF.

The chain joins TRBV5-1 to TRBJ2-1; the match to TRBD1 covers 7 bases. Looked up from germline, CDR1 is SGHRS and CDR2 is YFSETQ. V was clipped by 4 bases and J by 0 bases; unmatched bases: 7. This CDR3 contains 16 residues. CDR3 sequence reads: CASSRRTGSSYNEQFF. CDR3 bases: TGCGCCAGCAGCCGGAGGACAGGAAGCTCCTACAATGAGCAGTTCTTC.

The V call is TRBV10-3, the J call TRBJ2-1, with D unresolved. Germline loops: CDR1 ENHRY, CDR2 SYGVKD. V lost 0 bases and J lost 10, with 7 bases in between. There are 12 residues in the CDR3. DNA of the CDR3: TGTGCCATCAGTGAGTCGAACCTAGAGCAGTTCTTC. Encoded protein: CAISESNLEQFF.

This chain connects TRBV13 to TRBJ2-2; 8 bases match TRBD2. V dropped 4 bases and J dropped 6; count of bases not matched to a gene: 4. The CDR3 has 14 residues. CDR1 is PRHDT, CDR2 FYEKMQ, per germline (reference sequence). The CDR3 reads CASSSGGAAGELFF. For the CDR3, the DNA is TGTGCCAGCAGCTCCGGGGGGGCCGCCGGGGAGCTGTTTTTT.

This clone was detected ten times or more. The CDR3, as DNA: TGTGCCAGCAGCTTTCCCGGGGGGGGCAGTGGCTACACCTTC. Translated: CASSFPGGGSGYTF. The V call is TRBV7-9, the J call TRBJ1-2; tentatively, D is TRBD1 (6 bases). The CDR3 runs to 14 residues. The V and J ends lost 3 bases and 7 bases respectively, with 15 bases between them. The V gene's germline CDR1 is SEHNR and CDR2 FQNEAQ (reference sequence). Looking up the rest from reference TRBV7-9 and TRBJ1-2 gives the full variable domain: DTGVSQNPRHKITKRGQNVTFRCDPISEHNRLYWYRQTLGQGPEFLTYFQNEAQLEKSRLLSDRFSAERPKGSFSTLEIQRTEQGDSAMYLCASSFPGGGSGYTFGSGTRLTVV.

The chain carries TRBV5-1 and TRBJ1-3, with D possibly TRBD1 on 5 matching bases. The CDR3 spans 17 residues. Germline lookup yields CDR1 SGHRS and CDR2 YFSETQ. Trimming took 4 bases from V and 4 from J, leaving 21 bases between them. CDR3 bases: TGCGCCAGCAGCAGATCCGGTTCAGGGTTCAACGGAAACACCATATATTTT. As protein: CASSRSGSGFNGNTIYF.

The chain combines TRBV6-5 with TRBJ1-1, with TRBD1 as a possible D gene (6 bases). This CDR3 has 12 residues. CDR1 and CDR2 (germline): MNHEY, SVGAGI. V lost 10 bases, J lost 4 bases, and 13 bases lay in between. The CDR3 region has the DNA TGTGCCACTCCCGGGGGGCTCACTGAAGCTTTCTTT. Its translation: CATPGGLTEAFF.

V and J are TRBV7-3 and TRBJ2-1; maybe TRBD1 (5 bases). Between the trimmed V and J ends, which lost 4 bases and 2 bases, there was a span of 18 bases. The germline CDR1 and CDR2 sequences are SGHTA and FQGTGA. The CDR3 is 17 amino acids. CDR3 region: CASSSPTTGLTYNEQFF. The CDR3 bases are TGTGCCAGCAGCTCCCCCACAACAGGTTTAACCTACAATGAGCAGTTCTTC. The full variable domain, its missing parts supplied by reference TRBV7-3 and TRBJ2-1, is GAGVSQTPSNKVTEKGKYVELRCDPISGHTALYWYRQSLGQGPEFLIYFQGTGAADDSGLPNDRFFAVRPEGSVSTLKIQRTERGDSAVYLCASSSPTTGLTYNEQFFGPGTRLTVL.

In the case of this clone: Sequence at one end of the junction differs from germline and may be a read error. CDR3 residues: CASSLEGTHASF. Written as DNA, the CDR3 is TGTGCCAGCAGCCTGGAGGGGACTCACGCCTCTTTT. The V and J genes are TRBV7-8 and TRBJ1-6, with a weak D call TRBD1 (5 bases). The CDR3 runs 12 residues. CDR1 and CDR2 from the germline V gene are SGHVS and FQNEAQ.

The V gene is TRBV15, the J gene TRBJ1-5; TRBD1 matches 9 bases. CDR1 and CDR2 (germline): LNHNV, YYDKDF (reference sequence). The CDR3 extends over 18 amino acids. Losses at the gene ends were 3 bases for V and 2 bases for J; bases not matched to a gene: 11. The CDR3 DNA reads as TGTGCCACCAGCAGGTGGGGACAGGGAGGTTATGGCAATCAGCCCCAGCATTTT. This sequence encodes CATSRWGQGGYGNQPQHF.

The gene calls are TRBV9 and TRBJ1-1; TRBD1 agrees at 8 bases. There are 14 residues in the CDR3. V gave up 4 bases and J gave up 5 bases; unmatched junction bases: 7. Germline lookup yields CDR1 SGDLS and CDR2 YYNGEE. CDR3 amino acids: CASSSQGERTEAFF. CDR3 nucleotide sequence: TGTGCCAGCAGCTCACAGGGGGAGAGGACTGAAGCTTTCTTT.

This clone was found many times. The chain uses TRBV7-9 and TRBJ1-5; 7 bases line up with TRBD1. The junction had 10 bases not matched to a gene; V was cut back by 4 bases and J by 7 bases. The CDR3 consists of 15 residues. Per germline, CDR1 SEHNR and CDR2 FQNEAQ (reference sequence). In DNA form, the CDR3 reads TGTGCCAGCAGCTCCTCTACAGGGGCAAGCCAGCCCCAGCATTTT. Translation gives CASSSSTGASQPQHF.

A few counts support this clone. The rearrangement joins TRBV7-9 to TRBJ2-3; weak D call: TRBD1 (5 bases). V lost 0 bases and J 4 bases, leaving 8 bases between the germline ends. The CDR3 has 14 amino acids. Germline assignment: CDR1 SEHNR and CDR2 FQNEAQ (reference sequence). The CDR3 sequence: CASSLAAGSDTQYF. The CDR3 DNA is TGTGCCAGCAGCTTAGCCGCAGGGTCAGATACGCAGTATTTT.

This clone was seen a few times. J is TRBJ1-2 and V is TRBV11-2, with D maybe TRBD1 (5 bases). The CDR3 length is 15 residues. The ends were cut back, 2 bases at V and 4 bases at J, with 14 bases in the middle. Germline CDR1 SGHAT, CDR2 FQNNGV. CDR3 residues: CASSLTSGIGYGYTF. DNA for the CDR3: TGTGCCAGCAGCTTAACGTCAGGGATAGGCTATGGCTACACCTTC.

The chain has TRBV21-1 and TRBJ1-2; no DNA check was done on the table's D call, TRBD1. TRBV21-1 is designated a pseudogene. CDR3 size: 15 residues. The CDR3 sequence: CASSKEKDRVYGYTF. CDR3 DNA sequence: TGTGCCAGCAGCAAAGAGAAGGACAGGGTTTACGGCTACACCTTC.

This clone was found once. The V call is TRBV6-5, the J call TRBJ1-5, with 12 bases fitting TRBD1. CDR1 and CDR2 (germline): MNHEY, SVGAGI. The CDR3 runs 15 residues. Losses at the gene ends were 6 bases for V and 5 bases for J; bases not matched to a gene: 5. The CDR3: CASSPRDRGHQPQHF. The CDR3 DNA follows: TGTGCCAGCAGCCCCCGGGACAGGGGGCATCAGCCCCAGCATTTT.

The gene calls are TRBV5-1 and TRBJ2-3; weak D call: TRBD1 (6 bases). The germline V gene encodes CDR1 SGHRS and CDR2 YFSETQ. The germline V and J ends were trimmed by 4 bases and 5 bases, with 11 bases remaining between them. This CDR3 spans 13 amino acids. The DNA for the CDR3 is TGCGCCAGCAGCCTACACAGGGAAGATACGCAGTATTTT. It codes for CASSLHREDTQYF.

Only one count was recorded for this clone. The rearrangement uses TRBV3-1 (or the pseudogene TRBV3-2) and TRBJ1-2, with D unresolved. The V gene's germline CDR1 is LGHDT and CDR2 YNNKEL (reference sequence). V gave up 0 bases and J gave up 0 bases, with 5 bases separating them. CDR3 length: 14 amino acids. This CDR3 is CASSQDEANYGYTF. DNA for the CDR3: TGTGCCAGCAGCCAAGATGAGGCTAACTATGGCTACACCTTC.

This chain joins TRBV2 and TRBJ1-2, with a possible D match to TRBD1 (5 bases). This CDR3 contains 16 residues. From germline, CDR1 is SNHLY and CDR2 FYNNEI. V was cut by 1 base and J by 1 base, with 13 bases left in between. CDR3 sequence: CASSEGSGGVNYGYTF. In nucleotides, the CDR3 is TGTGCCAGCAGTGAAGGGTCCGGGGGGGTTAACTATGGCTACACCTTC.

The genes are TRBV7-9 and TRBJ2-7, with D tentatively TRBD2 (5 bases). Trimming took off 0 bases at V and 0 bases at J, with 9 bases between the two ends. The CDR3 length is 15 residues. Germline loops: CDR1 SEHNR, CDR2 FQNEAQ (reference sequence). CDR3 sequence: CASSLAEADSYEQYV. For the CDR3, the DNA is TGTGCCAGCAGCTTAGCGGAGGCTGACTCCTACGAGCAGTACGTC.